This T cell receptor (beta chain) was captured by sequencing in a study of cytomegalovirus exposure and HLA in healthy donors. The PCR employed 60 Vbeta primers together with 13 Jbeta primers. Profiled with immunoSEQ multiplex PCR; TCRdb holds only in-frame clones, not every one. The table lists about 120,000 clones, about 9.4% of them singletons. V was clipped by 0 bases and J by 5 bases; unmatched bases: 4. Germline V gives CDR1 SGHTS, CDR2 YDEGEE. There are 15 residues in the CDR3. This clone was counted between two and nine times. The chain links TRBV5-8 to TRBJ2-3; 9 nucleotides match TRBD2. Material: PBMCs. This TCR came from a woman between 35 and 50 years old in good health and CMV-seropositive. The CDR3 loop reads CASSLGRGGRDTQYF. In nucleotides, the CDR3 is TGTGCCAGCAGCTTGGGGCGGGGGGGAAGAGATACGCAGTATTTT.